Detailed here is one TCR beta chain. This table comes from immunoSEQ multiplex PCR, and its TCRdb copy is limited to in-frame clones, with some not included. The sample contains some 260,000 clones, approximately 79% of which appear only once. The sample is drawn from a study of blood T cell repertoires in COVID-19. Participants spanned ages roughly 18 to 95 years and resided in around 25 US areas. Participants reported their clinical history, and cohort assignment relied on those reports. Sequenced sample: PBMCs or T cells enriched from blood (not recorded which). The receptor was derived from a man under 40 with acute COVID-19.

DNA of the CDR3: TGTGCCACCAGTGATTTATGGGCAAGTGAGCAGTTCTTC. Translated, it gives CATSDLWASEQFF. The V gene is TRBV24-1, the J gene TRBJ2-1; D gene uncertain. This CDR3 has 13 residues. V dropped 1 base and J dropped 9 bases, with 9 bases sitting between them. Germline lookup yields CDR1 KGHDR and CDR2 SFDVKD.